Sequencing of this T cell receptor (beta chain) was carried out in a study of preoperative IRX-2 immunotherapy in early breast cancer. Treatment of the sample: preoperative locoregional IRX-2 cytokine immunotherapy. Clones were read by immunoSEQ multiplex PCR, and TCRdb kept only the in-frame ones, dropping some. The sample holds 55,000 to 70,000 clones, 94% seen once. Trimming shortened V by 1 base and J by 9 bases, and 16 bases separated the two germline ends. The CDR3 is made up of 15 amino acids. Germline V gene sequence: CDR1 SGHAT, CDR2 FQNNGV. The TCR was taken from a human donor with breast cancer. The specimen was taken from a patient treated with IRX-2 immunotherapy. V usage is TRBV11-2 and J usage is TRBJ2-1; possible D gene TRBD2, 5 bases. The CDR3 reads CASSLVLGTLGEQFF. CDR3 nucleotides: TGTGCCAGCAGCTTAGTACTAGGTACCCTCGGTGAGCAGTTCTTC.